The 20 T cell receptor beta chains below all came from one sample that was sequenced in a study of T cells in tumors after PD-1 blockade (dated by TCRdb to the late 2010s). According to the study, the label for this sample's time point signals: after anti-PD-1 therapy. Library method: the immunoSEQ multiplex PCR assay. TCRdb holds this immuneACCESS table with in-frame rearrangements only. Some clones are missing; in checked studies, unresolved V genes explain under half, and the rest has no known cause. The sample table records approximately 30,000 clones; 73% of these occur just once. The ten top clones hold under 40% of the sample. The sample was PBMCs, taken after anti-PD-1 treatment. The receptor set was obtained from a human donor with basal cell carcinoma.

V usage is TRBV27 and J usage is TRBJ2-3, with D uncertain. V dropped 2 bases and J dropped 4 bases, with 13 bases sitting between them. There are 15 residues in the CDR3. Germline V gives CDR1 MNHEY, CDR2 SMNVEV (reference sequence). The CDR3 here is CASSLLGRPADTQYF. The CDR3 nucleotides read TGTGCCAGCAGTTTACTCGGACGACCAGCAGATACGCAGTATTTT.

The chain carries TRBV5-6 and TRBJ2-5; TRBD1 matches at 12 bases. J was trimmed by 5 bases and V by 4 bases; bases with no gene match: 9. The V gene's germline CDR1 is SGHDT and CDR2 YYEEEE. The CDR3 has 16 amino acids. The CDR3 region is CASSGKGQGASETQYF. CDR3 DNA sequence: TGTGCCAGCAGCGGAAAGGGACAGGGGGCTTCGGAGACCCAGTACTTC.

The genes are TRBV5-5 and TRBJ2-1; 8 bases are a match to TRBD1. Germline CDR1 SGHKS, CDR2 YYEKEE (reference sequence). V lost 4 bases, J lost 8 bases, and 11 bases stayed unmatched. CDR3 length equals 15 residues. DNA of the CDR3: TGTGCCAGCAGCGGAAGGGCAGGGGGCTCGGATGAGCAGTTCTTC. Amino acids: CASSGRAGGSDEQFF. The full variable domain, its missing parts supplied by reference TRBV5-5 and TRBJ2-1, is DAGVTQSPTHLIKTRGQQVTLRCSPISGHKSVSWYQQVLGQGPQFIFQYYEKEERGRGNFPDRFSARQFPNYSSELNVNALLLGDSALYLCASSGRAGGSDEQFFGPGTRLTVL.

The V gene is TRBV5-1, the J gene TRBJ1-3; D is perhaps TRBD1 (5 bases). This CDR3 is built from 16 residues. V lost 5 bases and J 2 bases, leaving 17 bases between the germline ends. Germline V gene sequence: CDR1 SGHRS, CDR2 YFSETQ. For the CDR3, the DNA is TGCGCCAGCAGTGCTCTCATCTCAGGGCCTGGAAACACCATATATTTT. Translation: CASSALISGPGNTIYF.

The chain has TRBV3-1 (or the pseudogene TRBV3-2) and TRBJ2-7; the match to TRBD2 covers 7 bases. V was clipped by 0 bases and J by 4 bases; unmatched bases: 6. Germline V gives CDR1 LGHDT, CDR2 YNNKEL (reference sequence). The CDR3 spans 15 residues. In nucleotides, the CDR3 is TGTGCCAGCAGCCAAGATGGTGGGAGGGTATACGAGCAGTACTTC. The encoded protein is CASSQDGGRVYEQYF.

The rearrangement joins TRBV6-6 to TRBJ1-6, with D possibly matching TRBD1 (5 bases). The germline V and J ends were trimmed by 8 bases and 9 bases, with 23 bases remaining between them. Germline V lookup: CDR1 MNHNY, CDR2 SVGAGI (reference sequence). The CDR3 runs 16 residues. This chain's CDR3 is CASRPIERGILSPLHF. Written as DNA, the CDR3 is TGTGCCAGCCGACCCATCGAAAGGGGAATCCTTTCACCCCTCCACTTT.

The chain joins TRBV7-2 to TRBJ2-1; TRBD2 matches at 10 bases. This CDR3 region has 17 residues. CDR1 and CDR2 (germline): SGHTA, FQGNSA. Trimming took 1 base from V and 6 from J; bases not matched to a gene: 9. Here the CDR3 DNA reads TGTGCCAGCAGCTTAGTGACGCGAGCGGGGGGGCCCAATGAGCAGTTCTTC. As protein: CASSLVTRAGGPNEQFF.

The chain recombines TRBV5-8 with TRBJ2-7, with 12 bases matching TRBD2. Trimming took 3 bases from V and 10 from J; bases not matched to a gene: 5. The CDR3 spans 13 residues. Germline V gene lookup returns CDR1 SGHTS and CDR2 YDEGEE. The CDR3 loop reads CASSSRTSGIQYF. The DNA for the CDR3 is TGTGCCAGCAGCTCGAGGACTAGCGGGATTCAGTACTTC.

The chain is built from TRBV9 and TRBJ1-1; perhaps TRBD1 as D (5 bases). The CDR3 spans 16 residues. Per germline, CDR1 SGDLS and CDR2 YYNGEE. With 0 bases removed from V and 6 bases from J, the gap between germline ends came to 18 bases. The CDR3 DNA reads TGTGCCAGCAGCGTAGAACCAGCGACAGCGGTGGCTGAAGCTTTCTTT. Encoded protein: CASSVEPATAVAEAFF.

This chain connects TRBV28 to TRBJ1-1; D is ambiguous. From germline, CDR1 is MDHEN and CDR2 SYDVKM. The CDR3 contains 11 residues. The ends were cut back, 7 bases at V and 10 bases at J, with 13 bases in the middle. The CDR3: CASTLGLGAFF. The CDR3 DNA sequence: TGTGCCAGCACCCTGGGTTTGGGAGCTTTCTTT.

This sequence joins TRBV5-4 and TRBJ2-7; 14 nucleotides line up with TRBD2. The V gene's germline CDR1 is SGHNT and CDR2 YYREEE (reference sequence). V was clipped by 0 bases and J by 2 bases; unmatched bases: 1. The CDR3 length is 16 residues. CDR3 protein: CASSLAGLAGAYEQYF. CDR3 nucleotides: TGTGCCAGCAGCTTGGCGGGACTAGCGGGGGCCTACGAGCAGTACTTC.

The chain joins TRBV19 to TRBJ1-2; TRBD1 aligns across 7 bases. Losses at the gene ends were 8 bases for V and 0 bases for J; bases not matched to a gene: 15. CDR1 and CDR2 from the germline V gene are LNHDA and SQIVND (reference sequence). There are 17 residues in the CDR3. The CDR3 DNA is TGTGCCAGTGTACTTATGAGGGGGCGTTTAGCTAACTATGGCTACACCTTC. This translates into CASVLMRGRLANYGYTF.

The chain uses TRBV10-3 and TRBJ1-1; no clear D gene. The germline CDR1 and CDR2 sequences are ENHRY and SYGVKD. The CDR3 is made up of 13 amino acids. Between the trimmed V and J ends, which lost 10 bases and 1 base, there was a span of 13 bases. Written as DNA, the CDR3 is TGTGCCAGCGCCGGACGGGAGAACACTGAAGCTTTCTTT. It codes for CASAGRENTEAFF.

The chain has TRBV7-9 and TRBJ2-2, with D possibly being TRBD1 or TRBD2 (5 bases each). The CDR3 is made up of 16 amino acids. CDR1 SEHNR and CDR2 FQNEAQ come from the germline V gene (reference sequence). Deletions cut 6 bases from V and 1 base from J, with 15 bases between. CDR3 amino acids: CASSSRDGGNTGELFF. The CDR3 bases are TGTGCCAGCAGTTCCCGGGACGGAGGGAACACCGGGGAGCTGTTTTTT. The complete variable domain, with remaining parts taken from reference TRBV7-9 and TRBJ2-2, reads DTGVSQNPRHKITKRGQNVTFRCDPISEHNRLYWYRQTLGQGPEFLTYFQNEAQLEKSRLLSDRFSAERPKGSFSTLEIQRTEQGDSAMYLCASSSRDGGNTGELFFGEGSRLTVL.

This clone was picked up a small number of times. The rearrangement uses TRBV24-1 and TRBJ1-2; D uncertain. V was shortened by 4 bases and J by 1 base, with 9 bases between the two germline ends. This CDR3 is built from 14 residues. The V gene's germline CDR1 is KGHDR and CDR2 SFDVKD. The CDR3 nucleotides read TGTGCCACCAGTGAAGGGTGGGGTAACTATGGCTACACCTTC. As protein: CATSEGWGNYGYTF.

The chain is built from TRBV5-1 and TRBJ2-1; 9 bases agree with TRBD2. V shed 4 bases, J shed 8 bases, and the junction held 19 bases outside the gene matches. CDR3 size: 18 residues. Germline V CDR1 and CDR2: SGHRS, YFSETQ. The DNA for the CDR3 is TGCGCCAGCAGCCTTAGATGGCGGGGGGGCCTTACAAGCGATGAGCAGTTCTTC. This gives the protein CASSLRWRGGLTSDEQFF.

This clone was recorded a few times. CDR3 sequence reads: CASSPLTSGEQYF. DNA for the CDR3: TGTGCCAGCAGTCCGCTGACTAGCGGGGAGCAGTACTTC. The J gene is TRBJ2-7, the V gene TRBV28, with 10 bases identical to TRBD2. The CDR3 spans 13 residues. Unmatched junction bases numbered 5, after V lost 5 bases and J lost 7 bases. Germline CDR1 and CDR2: MDHEN and SYDVKM.

V gene TRBV30 combines with J gene TRBJ2-7, with TRBD1 matching 8 bases. Germline loops: CDR1 GTSNPN, CDR2 SVGIG (reference sequence). CDR3 length: 14 amino acids. The V and J ends lost 3 bases and 6 bases, in that order; junction bases with no gene match: 10. CDR3 amino acids: CAWRQQGGGGEQYF. CDR3 nucleotide sequence: TGTGCCTGGAGACAACAGGGGGGTGGTGGCGAGCAGTACTTC.

The J gene is TRBJ2-7, the V gene TRBV5-1, with D perhaps being TRBD1 or TRBD2 (5 bases each). The V gene's germline CDR1 is SGHRS and CDR2 YFSETQ. Trimming stripped 4 bases from V and 3 bases from J, with 17 bases between. The length of the CDR3 is 15 residues. This CDR3 is CASSQTRGSYYEQYF. CDR3 in DNA: TGCGCCAGCAGCCAGACGAGGGGCTCATACTACGAGCAGTACTTC.

In its sample, this clone ranks as medium-sized. Different DNA sequences within this sample yield the same CDR3. The chain has TRBV6-2 or TRBV6-3 and TRBJ1-1; D may be TRBD1 (5 bases). The CDR3 runs to 14 residues. Trimming took off 2 bases at V and 4 bases at J, with 11 bases between the two ends. Germline V CDR1 and CDR2: MNHEY, SVGEGT. The CDR3: CASSYARGVTEAFF. CDR3 bases: TGTGCCAGCAGTTACGCGAGAGGGGTCACTGAAGCTTTCTTT.